These 3 T cell receptor beta chains originate from one sample sequenced in a study of cytomegalovirus exposure and HLA in healthy donors. Repertoires were generated with immunoSEQ multiplex PCR, while TCRdb's copy carries only in-frame clones and drops some. The table includes roughly 120,000 clones, around 87% detected once. Sequenced input: PBMCs. The receptors stem from a woman in her 30s in good health and CMV-seropositive.

The V call is TRBV2, the J call TRBJ2-3; 11 positions agree with TRBD2. V shed 5 bases, J shed 2 bases, and the junction held 3 bases outside the gene matches. The CDR3 sequence is 15 residues long. Germline CDR1 and CDR2: SNHLY and FYNNEI. This chain's CDR3 is CASSLAGGPTDTQYF. As DNA, the CDR3 is TGTGCCAGCAGTTTAGCGGGAGGGCCCACAGATACGCAGTATTTT.

A single count supports this clone. The rearrangement uses TRBV5-1 and TRBJ2-7; perhaps TRBD1 as D (5 bases). The CDR3 sequence is 14 residues long. In germline, CDR1 is SGHRS, CDR2 YFSETQ. Trimming removed 0 bases at V and 2 bases at J, with 9 bases between. In nucleotides, the CDR3 is TGCGCCAGCAGCTTGGCCATGGGGCCCTACGAGCAGTACTTC. Its translation is CASSLAMGPYEQYF.

The CDR3 DNA follows: TGCAGCGTTGAACTAGCGGGGGGGCGTATATACGACAATGAGCAGTTCTTC. Its protein is CSVELAGGRIYDNEQFF. The genes are TRBV29-1 and TRBJ2-1, with 12 bases that match TRBD2. The CDR3 covers 17 residues. V was clipped by 2 bases and J by 5 bases; unmatched bases: 10. Per germline, CDR1 SQVTM and CDR2 ANQGSEA.